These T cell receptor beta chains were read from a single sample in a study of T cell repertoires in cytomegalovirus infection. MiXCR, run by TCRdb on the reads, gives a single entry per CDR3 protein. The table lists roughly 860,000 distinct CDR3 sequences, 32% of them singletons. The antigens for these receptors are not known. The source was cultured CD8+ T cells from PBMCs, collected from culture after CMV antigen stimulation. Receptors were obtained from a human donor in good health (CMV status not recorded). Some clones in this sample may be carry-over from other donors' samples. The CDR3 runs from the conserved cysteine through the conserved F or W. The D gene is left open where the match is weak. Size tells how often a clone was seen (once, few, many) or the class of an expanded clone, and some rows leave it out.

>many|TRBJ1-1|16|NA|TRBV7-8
TGTGCCAGCAGCTTCATCGGACAGAGATTGAACACTGAAGCTTTCTTT
CASSFIGQRLNTEAFF
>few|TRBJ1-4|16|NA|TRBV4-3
TGCGCCAGCAGCCAACACTCGACGACAACTAATGAAAAACTGTTTTTT
CASSQHSTTTNEKLFF
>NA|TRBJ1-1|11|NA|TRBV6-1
TGTGCCATACGGGGGGGTACTGAAGCTTTCTTT
CAIRGGTEAFF
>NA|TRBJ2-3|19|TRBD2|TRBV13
TGTGCCAGCAGCTCCGAAAATAGCGGGGGGGCTTCTAGCACAGATACGCAGTATTTT
CASSSENSGGASSTDTQYF
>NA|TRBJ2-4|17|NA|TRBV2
TGTGCCAGCAGTGAAGGGTGGATGGGACTAGCCAAAAACATTCAGTACTTC
CASSEGWMGLAKNIQYF
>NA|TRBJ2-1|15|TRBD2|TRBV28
TGTGCCATCACAGTTTTCGGGGGGGGTGGCAATGAGCAGTTCTTC
CAITVFGGGGNEQFF
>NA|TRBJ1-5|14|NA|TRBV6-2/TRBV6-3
TGTGCCAGCAGTTATGAGGAGATGACTCAGCCCCAGCATTTT
CASSYEEMTQPQHF
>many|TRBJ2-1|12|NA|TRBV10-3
TGTGCCATCAACGTAGAGGGGAGTGAGCAGTTCTTC
CAINVEGSEQFF
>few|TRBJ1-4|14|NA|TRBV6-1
TGTGCCAGCAGTTTTCTACGGGGGGGAGAAAAACTGTTTTTT
CASSFLRGGEKLFF
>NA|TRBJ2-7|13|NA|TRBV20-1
TGCAGTGCTAGAGACCGGCAGGGGGGCGAGCAGTACTTC
CSARDRQGGEQYF
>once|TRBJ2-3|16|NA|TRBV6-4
TGTGCCAGCAGTGTCTCGGTAGCGTGGGCCACAGATACGCAGTATTTT
CASSVSVAWATDTQYF
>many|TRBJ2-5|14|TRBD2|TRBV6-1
TGTGCCAGCAATAAGCGGGGGAGCCAAGAGACCCAGTACTTC
CASNKRGSQETQYF
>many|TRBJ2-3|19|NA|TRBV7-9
TGTGCCAGCAGCTCTCTTAAAGGGAGGGGGCGCTTCGTAACAGATACGCAGTATTTT
CASSSLKGRGRFVTDTQYF
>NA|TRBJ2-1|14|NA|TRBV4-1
TGCGCCAGCAGCCAAGATCCAGGAAGCAATGAGCAGTTCTTC
CASSQDPGSNEQFF
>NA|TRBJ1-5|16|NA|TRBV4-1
TGCGCCAGCAGCCAAGAAGGCGGGTATGGCAATCAGCCCCAGCATTTT
CASSQEGGYGNQPQHF
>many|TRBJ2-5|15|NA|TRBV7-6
TGTGCCAGCAGCCCGATATGGACACACCAAGAGACCCAGTACTTC
CASSPIWTHQETQYF
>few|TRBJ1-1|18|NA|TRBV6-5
TGTGCCAGCAGTTACGAGGGATTCTTCTCAATCACGGACACTGAAGCTTTCTTT
CASSYEGFFSITDTEAFF
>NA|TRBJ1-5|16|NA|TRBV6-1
TGTGCCAGCAGTGAATGGGACATTCAGAGCAATCAGCCCCAGCATTTT
CASSEWDIQSNQPQHF